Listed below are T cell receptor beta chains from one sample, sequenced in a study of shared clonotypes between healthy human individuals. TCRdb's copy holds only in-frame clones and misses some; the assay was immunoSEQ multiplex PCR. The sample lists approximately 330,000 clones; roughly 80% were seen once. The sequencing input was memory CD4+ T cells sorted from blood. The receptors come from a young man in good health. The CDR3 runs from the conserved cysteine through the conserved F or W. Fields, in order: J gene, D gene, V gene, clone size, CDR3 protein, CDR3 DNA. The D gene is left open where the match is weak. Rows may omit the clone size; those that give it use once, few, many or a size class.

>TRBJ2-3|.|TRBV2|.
CASSVLEDTQYF
TGTGCCAGCAGTGTTCTTGAAGATACGCAGTATTTT
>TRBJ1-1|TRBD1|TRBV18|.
CASSPSPPTGGLNTEAFF
TGTGCCAGCTCACCCTCCCCGCCGACAGGGGGCCTTAACACTGAAGCTTTCTTT
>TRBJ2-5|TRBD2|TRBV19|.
CASSIGSSGGRETQYF
TGTGCCAGTAGTATAGGTTCGAGCGGGGGTCGGGAGACCCAGTACTTC
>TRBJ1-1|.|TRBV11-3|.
CASSLDSGNTEAFF
TGTGCCAGCAGCTTGGACAGCGGGAACACTGAAGCTTTCTTT
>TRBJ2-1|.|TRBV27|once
CASSLRAGISYNEQFF
TGTGCCAGCAGTTTAAGAGCGGGTATTTCCTACAATGAGCAGTTCTTC
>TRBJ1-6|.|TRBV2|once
CASGENLGNSPLHF
TGTGCCAGCGGAGAGAATCTTGGGAATTCACCCCTCCACTTT
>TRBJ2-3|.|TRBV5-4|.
CASSPGPRVTDTQYF
TGTGCCAGCAGCCCCGGGCCGAGAGTCACAGATACGCAGTATTTT
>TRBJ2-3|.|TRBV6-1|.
CASSEAPGLGITQYF
TGTGCCAGCAGTGAAGCCCCAGGACTGGGGATCACGCAGTATTTT
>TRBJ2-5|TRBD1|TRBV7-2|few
CASSYRGETQYF
TGTGCCAGCAGCTACAGGGGAGAGACCCAGTACTTC
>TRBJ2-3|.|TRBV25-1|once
CASSRGTDTQYF
TGTGCCAGCTCCAGGGGCACAGATACGCAGTATTTT
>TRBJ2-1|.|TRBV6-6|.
CASSYRFEQFF
TGTGCCAGCAGTTATAGGTTTGAGCAGTTCTTC
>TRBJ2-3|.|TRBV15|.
CATRTRGGTDTQYF
TGTGCCACCAGAACCAGGGGAGGCACAGATACGCAGTATTTT
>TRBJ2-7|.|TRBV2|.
CASSESQTYEQYF
TGTGCCAGCAGTGAATCTCAGACCTACGAGCAGTACTTC
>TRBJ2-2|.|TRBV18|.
CASSPQQPNTGELFF
TGTGCCAGCTCACCCCAACAGCCCAACACCGGGGAGCTGTTTTTT
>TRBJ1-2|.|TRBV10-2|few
CASSEAAGWVYGYTF
TGCGCCAGCAGTGAGGCGGCAGGGTGGGTCTATGGCTACACCTTC
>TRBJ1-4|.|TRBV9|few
CASSVQGANEKLFF
TGTGCCAGCAGCGTACAGGGAGCTAATGAAAAACTGTTTTTT
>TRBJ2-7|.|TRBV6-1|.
CASSYGRTQYF
TGTGCCAGCAGTTACGGTAGGACGCAGTACTTC
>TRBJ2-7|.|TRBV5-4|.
CASTHEDSYEQYF
TGTGCCAGCACTCACGAGGACTCCTACGAGCAGTACTTC
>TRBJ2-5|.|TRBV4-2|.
CASSQGQNMETQYF
TGTGCCAGCAGCCAAGGGCAAAACATGGAGACCCAGTACTTC
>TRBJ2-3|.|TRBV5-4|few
CASSLATSPGGDTQYF
TGTGCCAGCAGCTTGGCCACTAGCCCAGGAGGAGATACGCAGTATTTT
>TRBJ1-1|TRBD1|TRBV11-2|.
CASSPGQIMNTEAFF
TGTGCCAGCAGCCCGGGACAGATCATGAACACTGAAGCTTTCTTT
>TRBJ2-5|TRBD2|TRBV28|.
CASRLGREALKETQYF
TGTGCCAGCAGGCTCGGCCGGGAGGCCCTAAAAGAGACCCAGTACTTC
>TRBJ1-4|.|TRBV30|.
CAWSLPIGLATNEKLFF
TGTGCCTGGAGTCTACCTATTGGGCTGGCTACTAATGAAAAACTGTTTTTT
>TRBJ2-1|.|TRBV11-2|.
CASSPRELYNEQFF
TGTGCCAGCAGCCCGAGGGAGTTGTACAATGAGCAGTTCTTC
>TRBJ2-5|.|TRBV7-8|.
CASSLLSLRSSSQAKETQYF
TGTGCCAGCAGCTTGTTGAGCCTACGTTCGAGTAGCCAGGCCAAAGAGACCCAGTACTTC
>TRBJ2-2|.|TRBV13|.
CASRRGGTTGELFF
TGTGCCAGCAGGCGAGGCGGGACCACCGGGGAGCTGTTTTTT
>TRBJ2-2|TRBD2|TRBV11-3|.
CASSPLTSETNTGELFF
TGTGCCAGCAGTCCTCTAACTAGCGAAACGAACACCGGGGAGCTGTTTTTT
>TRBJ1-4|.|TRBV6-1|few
CASSGGLSANEKLFF
TGTGCCAGCAGTGGGGGACTTTCAGCTAATGAAAAACTGTTTTTT
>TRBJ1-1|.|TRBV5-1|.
CASSLQGDTEAFF
TGCGCCAGCAGCTTGCAAGGGGACACTGAAGCTTTCTTT
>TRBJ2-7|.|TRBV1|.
CTSSQDPGRSYEQYF
TGCACCAGCAGCCAAGATCCGGGCCGTTCCTACGAGCAGTACTTC
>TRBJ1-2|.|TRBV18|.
CASSPRGAFFSDGYTF
TGTGCCAGCTCACCAAGGGGCGCTTTCTTCTCAGATGGCTACACCTTC
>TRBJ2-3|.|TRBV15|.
CATSRDPGRTDTQYF
TGTGCCACCAGCAGAGACCCGGGACGCACAGATACGCAGTATTTT
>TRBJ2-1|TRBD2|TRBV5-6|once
CASSGPQRGAAGGSEQFF
TGTGCCAGCAGCGGACCGCAAAGGGGTGCGGCGGGAGGCAGTGAGCAGTTCTTC